The 4 T cell receptor beta chains in this list originate from one sample, sequenced in a study of T cells in women clearing cervical HPV infection. Some clones are missing from TCRdb's copy, which holds only in-frame ones; the method was immunoSEQ multiplex PCR. The sample table sets out approximately 28,000 clones. Sequences were obtained from blood buffy coat. The receptors were gathered from a woman aged 18 to 75 with a cervical HPV16 infection that either progressed to CIN3+ or cleared (not recorded which).

A remark on this clone: The CDR3 is cut off 3 residues early in the read; its end comes from the germline J gene. The chain is built from TRBV20-1 and TRBJ2-3; 7 positions agree with TRBD2. J was trimmed by 4 bases and V by 6 bases; bases with no gene match: 10. The germline V gene encodes CDR1 DFQATT and CDR2 SNEGSKA (reference sequence). This CDR3 has 14 residues. CDR3 bases read: TGCAGTGCGAGAAGGGCGGGAGAGGCAGATACG. Translation gives CSARRAGEADT. In full, the CDR3 is CSARRAGEADTQYF.

CDR3 bases read: TGCAGTGCTGCCATTGGGGGCGGGGATACG. It yields the protein CSAAIGGGDT. The complete CDR3 reads CSAAIGGGDTQYF. The gene calls are TRBV20-1 and TRBJ2-3; maybe TRBD1 (6 bases). The read is 3 residues too short to cover the CDR3 end, so that end is filled in from the germline J gene. Germline lookup yields CDR1 DFQATT and CDR2 SNEGSKA (reference sequence). Trimming shortened V by 5 bases and J by 6 bases, and 15 bases separated the two germline ends. This CDR3 contains 13 residues.

This chain's CDR3 is CASSLVVGETGANVLTF. The sequenced part of the CDR3 DNA is TGTGCCAGCAGCTTAGTTGTCGGGGAAACTGGGGCCAACGTC. The rearrangement links TRBV7-6 to TRBJ2-6, with D perhaps matching TRBD2 (5 bases). Sequencing ends 3 residues short of the CDR3 end; the germline J gene provides the rest. Germline values: CDR1 SGHVS, CDR2 FNYEAQ. V lost 1 base and J lost 2, with 12 bases in between. The CDR3 sequence is 17 residues long.

On this clone: The read halts 3 residues ahead of the CDR3 end, with the missing end drawn from the germline J gene. The sample has other DNA sequences that encode this CDR3 too. The V gene is TRBV18, the J gene TRBJ1-3, with TRBD1 matching over 7 bases. The CDR3 length is 14 residues. Germline V gene lookup returns CDR1 KGHSH and CDR2 LQKENI. J lost 6 bases, V lost 4 bases, and 6 bases had no gene match. The CDR3 protein is CASSRGQRLNTIYF. The part of the CDR3 DNA that was read is TGTGCCAGCTCACGGGGACAGCGTCTAAACACC.